The T cell receptor (beta chain) under discussion was sequenced for a study of control samples from healthy donors and cancer patients. V was shortened by 6 bases and J by 7 bases, with 19 bases between the two germline ends. Germline V gene sequence: CDR1 MNHEY, CDR2 SVGAGI. The CDR3 spans 14 residues. Here immunoSEQ multiplex PCR was the method, and the copy in TCRdb shows in-frame clones only, minus some. The sample holds about 22,000 clones, 83% seen once. The rearrangement links TRBV6-5 to TRBJ2-7, with D maybe TRBD1 (5 bases). Specimen: PBMCs. The sequence was obtained from a man aged 60 to 75 with head and neck cancer. CDR3 sequence (DNA): TGTGCCAGCAGCGCCGACAGAGTCTTATGGGAGCAGTACTTC. Its protein product is CASSADRVLWEQYF.